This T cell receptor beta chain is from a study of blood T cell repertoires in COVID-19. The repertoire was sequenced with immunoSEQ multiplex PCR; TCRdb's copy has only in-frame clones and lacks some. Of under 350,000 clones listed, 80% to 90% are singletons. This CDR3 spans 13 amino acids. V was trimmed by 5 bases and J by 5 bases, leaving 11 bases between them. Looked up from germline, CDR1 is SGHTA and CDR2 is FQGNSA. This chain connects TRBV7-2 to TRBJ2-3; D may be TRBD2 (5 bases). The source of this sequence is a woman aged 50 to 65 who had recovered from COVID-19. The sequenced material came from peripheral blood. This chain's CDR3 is CASSETSLDTQYF. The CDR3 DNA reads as TGTGCCAGCAGCGAAACTAGTTTAGATACGCAGTATTTT.